What follows are 13 T cell receptor beta chains derived from one specimen sequenced in a study of shared clonotypes between healthy human individuals (dated by TCRdb to about 2020). The method was the immunoSEQ multiplex PCR assay. The source is immuneACCESS, and TCRdb retained only in-frame sequences with V and J called. Part of the clones is not carried over; for the studies checked, unresolved V genes explain less than half of this, and the remainder is unexplained. This sample holds roughly 2,300,000 clones; roughly 90% were observed only once. Of the sample, approximately 0.4% is held by the ten largest clones. What was sequenced was naive CD4+ T cells from PBMCs. The cell subset or site label on this specimen signifies: CD45RA+ positively selected. These receptor sequences come from a man younger than 35 in good health. Some clones in this sample may be carry-over from other donors' samples.

As regards this clone: Other nucleotide sequences in the sample specify the same CDR3. The chain employs TRBV28 and TRBJ2-7, with TRBD1 matching 7 bases. V gave up 3 bases and J gave up 0 bases; unmatched junction bases: 2. The CDR3 loop spans 14 amino acids. The V gene's germline CDR1 is MDHEN and CDR2 SYDVKM. CDR3 amino acids: CASSLAGGSYEQYF. The CDR3 DNA is TGTGCCAGCAGTTTGGCAGGGGGCTCCTACGAGCAGTACTTC. The full variable domain, in which reference TRBV28 and TRBJ2-7 provide the parts outside the CDR3, is DVKVTQSSRYLVKRTGEKVFLECVQDMDHENMFWYRQDPGLGLRLIYFSYDVKMKEKGDIPEGYSVSREKKERFSLILESASTNQTSMYLCASSLAGGSYEQYFGPGTRLTVT.

V gene TRBV11-2 combines with J gene TRBJ2-7; D is unresolved. CDR3 length equals 11 residues. CDR1 is SGHAT and CDR2 is FQNNGV in the germline V gene. The ends were cut back, 5 bases at V and 3 bases at J, with 5 bases in the middle. CDR3 residues: CASSANYEQYF. The CDR3 nucleotides are TGTGCCAGCAGCGCTAACTACGAGCAGTACTTC.

This chain links TRBV5-1 with TRBJ2-7, with 7 bases identical to TRBD2. The CDR3 runs 15 residues. Trimming cost V 1 base and J 2 bases; bases outside gene matches: 6. Per the germline V gene, CDR1 is SGHRS and CDR2 is YFSETQ. The CDR3 DNA follows: TGCGCCAGCAGCTTGTCGTCTAGCGGAACCTACGAGCAGTACTTC. Protein product: CASSLSSSGTYEQYF. Using reference TRBV5-1 and TRBJ2-7 for the parts outside the CDR3, the full variable domain is KAGVTQTPRYLIKTRGQQVTLSCSPISGHRSVSWYQQTPGQGLQFLFEYFSETQRNKGNFPGRFSGRQFSNSRSEMNVSTLELGDSALYLCASSLSSSGTYEQYFGPGTRLTVT.

The gene calls are TRBV4-2 and TRBJ2-5; TRBD2 aligns across 8 bases. The CDR3 is 18 residues long. Germline V lookup: CDR1 LGHNA, CDR2 YNFKEQ. V lost 1 base, J lost 2 bases, and 12 bases stayed unmatched. CDR3 sequence reads: CASSQGVSSGVAQETQYF. DNA of the CDR3: TGTGCCAGCAGCCAAGGAGTTAGTAGCGGGGTGGCTCAAGAGACCCAGTACTTC.

The rearrangement uses TRBV7-8 and TRBJ1-3; D not resolved. The germline V gene has CDR1 SGHVS and CDR2 FQNEAQ. The CDR3 is 15 amino acids. V was clipped by 0 bases and J by 0 bases, with 6 bases between them. CDR3 region: CASSLASVSGNTIYF. Here the CDR3 DNA reads TGTGCCAGCAGCTTAGCGTCAGTCTCTGGAAACACCATATATTTT. Full variable domain (rest looked up from reference TRBV7-8 and TRBJ1-3): GAGVSQSPRYKVAKRGQDVALRCDPISGHVSLFWYQQALGQGPEFLTYFQNEAQLDKSGLPSDRFFAERPEGSVSTLKIQRTQQEDSAVYLCASSLASVSGNTIYFGEGSWLTVV.

This chain connects TRBV9 to TRBJ2-7; 11 bases are shared with TRBD2. The CDR3 totals 15 residues. Germline V gene sequence: CDR1 SGDLS, CDR2 YYNGEE. The J segment lost 3 bases and the V segment lost 4 bases, leaving 6 bases of the junction unmatched. CDR3 coding DNA: TGTGCCAGCAGCTCGACCGGGACTAGCGGCTACGAGCAGTACTTC. It encodes CASSSTGTSGYEQYF. The variable domain in full, with the rest retrieved from reference TRBV9 and TRBJ2-7, is DSGVTQTPKHLITATGQRVTLRCSPRSGDLSVYWYQQSLDQGLQFLIQYYNGEERAKGNILERFSAQQFPDLHSELNLSSLELGDSALYFCASSSTGTSGYEQYFGPGTRLTVT.

The chain links TRBV2 to TRBJ2-2; the match to TRBD2 covers 11 bases. The CDR3 is made up of 16 amino acids. CDR1 and CDR2 from the germline V gene are SNHLY and FYNNEI. The junction had 4 bases not matched to a gene; V was cut back by 6 bases and J by 1 base. The CDR3 bases are TGTGCCAGCAGAGGGACTAGCGGAGTGAACACCGGGGAGCTGTTTTTT. It codes for CASRGTSGVNTGELFF.

The chain is built from TRBV30 and TRBJ1-4; 7 bases map to TRBD1. From germline, CDR1 is GTSNPN and CDR2 SVGIG (reference sequence). The CDR3 has 15 amino acids. The junction had 1 base not matched to a gene; V was cut back by 0 bases and J by 0 bases. In nucleotides, the CDR3 is TGTGCCTGGAGTGTGGGACAGTCAACTAATGAAAAACTGTTTTTT. The encoded protein is CAWSVGQSTNEKLFF.

J is TRBJ2-7 and V is TRBV7-3; 9 bases fit TRBD2. The CDR3 extends over 17 amino acids. The germline V gene encodes CDR1 SGHTA and CDR2 FQGTGA. Losses at the gene ends were 5 bases for V and 4 bases for J; bases not matched to a gene: 15. CDR3 DNA sequence: TGTGCCAGCAGCGCCGGCTCGGGGCTAGCGGGAAGATACGAGCAGTACTTC. It specifies CASSAGSGLAGRYEQYF.

The V and J genes are TRBV19 and TRBJ2-5; D remains ambiguous. The CDR3 has 16 amino acids. V lost 1 base and J 4 bases, leaving 16 bases between the germline ends. Germline V gene data show CDR1 as LNHDA and CDR2 as SQIVND (reference sequence). CDR3 protein: CASSIVPGRRSETQYF. The CDR3 DNA reads TGTGCCAGTAGTATAGTTCCAGGAAGGCGATCAGAGACCCAGTACTTC.

The chain links TRBV28 to TRBJ2-7; possibly TRBD2 for D (6 bases). Germline V lookup: CDR1 MDHEN, CDR2 SYDVKM. Trimming took off 6 bases at V and 1 base at J, with 22 bases between the two ends. CDR3 length: 17 amino acids. CDR3: CASSLTAGRRGSYEQYF. DNA for the CDR3: TGTGCCAGCAGCCTAACGGCAGGCAGGCGGGGATCCTACGAGCAGTACTTC.

The chain uses TRBV18 and TRBJ2-5; the D gene is possibly TRBD2 (6 bases). The CDR3 runs 11 residues. The germline V and J ends were trimmed by 6 bases and 14 bases, with 16 bases remaining between them. Germline lookup yields CDR1 KGHSH and CDR2 LQKENI. The CDR3 DNA reads TGTGCCAGCTCCCCCGGCGGGGACCTATACTTC. Protein sequence: CASSPGGDLYF.

Notes on this clone: Other DNA sequences within the sample encode an identical CDR3. This sequence joins TRBV4-3 and TRBJ1-3, with D uncertain. Germline CDR1 is LGHNA and CDR2 is YSLEER. The V gene lost 0 bases and the J gene lost 4 bases, with 4 bases spanning the gap. This CDR3 has 13 amino acids. CDR3 sequence: CASSQDRGNTIYF. The CDR3 coding sequence is TGCGCCAGCAGCCAAGACAGGGGAAACACCATATATTTT.